The 26 T cell receptor beta chains below come from one sample, sequenced in a study of blood T cell repertoires in COVID-19. The data were produced by immunoSEQ multiplex PCR, yet TCRdb's version contains in-frame clones alone and is incomplete. The table has 30,000 or so clones, approximately 90% seen once; the top ten hold 5% to 6.5%. Specimen: peripheral blood. These receptors came from a human donor in a cohort sampled during active COVID-19.

V is TRBV5-1 and J is TRBJ1-1; a weak D match, TRBD1 (6 bases). The V end was cut by 6 bases, the J end by 1 base, with 13 bases between. The germline V gene encodes CDR1 SGHRS and CDR2 YFSETQ. This CDR3 is built from 14 residues. Written as DNA, the CDR3 is TGCGCCAGCACCGCAGGACAGCAGAACACTGAAGCTTTCTTT. It encodes CASTAGQQNTEAFF.

This chain links TRBV6-2 or TRBV6-3 with TRBJ2-3, with 10 bases lining up with TRBD2. CDR1 and CDR2 (germline): MNHEY, SVGEGT. J was trimmed by 3 bases and V by 2 bases; bases with no gene match: 5. This CDR3 has 16 amino acids. The CDR3 spells CASSYTSGIPTDTQYF. The CDR3 bases are TGTGCCAGCAGTTACACTAGCGGGATCCCTACAGATACGCAGTATTTT.

The CDR3 sequence is CASSRQGAMLRNTEAFF. DNA of the CDR3: TGTGCCAGTAGCAGACAGGGGGCGATGCTTAGAAACACTGAAGCTTTCTTT. The gene calls are TRBV19 and TRBJ1-1, with 10 bases that match TRBD1. Germline CDR1 LNHDA, CDR2 SQIVND (reference sequence). J gave up 2 bases and V 6 bases, and 12 bases lay outside the gene matches. This CDR3 is 17 amino acids long.

The rearrangement joins TRBV28 to TRBJ1-5, with 9 positions matching TRBD1. CDR3 length: 16 amino acids. Germline V gene data show CDR1 as MDHEN and CDR2 as SYDVKM. The V segment lost 6 bases and the J segment 3 bases; nucleotides outside the gene matches: 9. CDR3 bases: TGTGCCAGCAGCCGTCCCGGGACAGGGAACAATCAGCCCCAGCATTTT. Its protein is CASSRPGTGNNQPQHF.

This clone appeared a few times. This chain uses TRBV6-4 with TRBJ1-2; TRBD1 is a possible D gene (6 bases). CDR1 and CDR2 (germline): MRHNA, SNTAGT. CDR3 length: 15 residues. Between the trimmed V and J ends, which lost 2 bases and 7 bases, there was a span of 17 bases. The CDR3 sequence: CASSDNHESGAGYTF. As DNA, the CDR3 is TGTGCCAGCAGTGACAACCACGAGTCAGGGGCTGGCTACACCTTC.

The rearrangement joins TRBV5-1 to TRBJ2-2; maybe TRBD2 (7 bases). The CDR3 is made up of 16 amino acids. The V gene lost 4 bases and the J gene lost 5 bases, with 18 bases spanning the gap. Germline V gene data show CDR1 as SGHRS and CDR2 as YFSETQ. In DNA form, the CDR3 reads TGCGCCAGCAGCCCCATGCGGGGGCCAGGGACCGGGGAGCTGTTTTTT. Its protein is CASSPMRGPGTGELFF.

The V and J genes are TRBV5-1 and TRBJ1-1; 9 bases fit TRBD1. There are 16 residues in the CDR3. The trim removed 0 bases at V and 4 bases at J, leaving 7 bases unmatched. From germline, CDR1 is SGHRS and CDR2 YFSETQ. The CDR3 bases are TGCGCCAGCAGCTTGGCGTACAGGGGGCTCGGCACTGAAGCTTTCTTT. It specifies CASSLAYRGLGTEAFF.

This clone showed up just once. The chain uses TRBV28 and TRBJ2-7; D is uncertain. The CDR3 extends over 12 amino acids. V lost 6 bases, J lost 7 bases, and 13 bases lay in between. Per the germline V gene, CDR1 is MDHEN and CDR2 is SYDVKM. The CDR3 sequence is CASRPPSGEQYV. The CDR3 DNA follows: TGTGCCAGCAGACCCCCCTCCGGGGAGCAGTACGTC.

The gene calls are TRBV5-6 and TRBJ2-2; 7 bases are a match to TRBD2. Germline V lookup: CDR1 SGHDT, CDR2 YYEEEE. CDR3 length equals 13 residues. Unmatched junction bases numbered 3, after V lost 4 bases and J lost 6 bases. The CDR3 DNA reads TGTGCCAGCAGCCCACTAGCGTCCGGGGAGCTGTTTTTT. The encoded protein is CASSPLASGELFF.

The chain joins TRBV4-3 to TRBJ1-1, with TRBD1 identical over 7 bases. Germline lookup yields CDR1 LGHNA and CDR2 YSLEER. CDR3 length: 15 amino acids. Germline trimming cut 3 bases from V and 3 bases from J; bases unmatched to any gene: 7. CDR3 in amino acids: CASSQDLQGYTEAFF. CDR3 coding DNA: TGCGCCAGCAGCCAGGATCTACAGGGGTACACTGAAGCTTTCTTT.

The chain links TRBV7-9 to TRBJ1-3; the match to TRBD1 covers 7 bases. The CDR3 is 15 amino acids. The J segment lost 0 bases and the V segment lost 5 bases, leaving 4 bases of the junction unmatched. The germline gives CDR1 SEHNR, CDR2 FQNEAQ (reference sequence). CDR3 sequence: CASSPRDSSGNTIYF. The CDR3 nucleotides read TGTGCCAGCAGCCCCCGGGACAGCTCTGGAAACACCATATATTTT.

CDR3 sequence: CASSHLGQPMEQFF. DNA of the CDR3: TGCGCCAGCAGCCACCTCGGACAGCCCATGGAGCAGTTCTTC. This chain uses TRBV4-1 with TRBJ2-1; D may be TRBD1 (6 bases). The CDR3 has 14 amino acids. V lost 3 bases and J lost 10, with 16 bases in between. Germline V lookup: CDR1 MGHRA, CDR2 YSYEKL.

V and J are TRBV28 and TRBJ1-2; no reliable D call. Looked up from germline, CDR1 is MDHEN and CDR2 is SYDVKM. V lost 4 bases and J lost 4, with 10 bases in between. The CDR3 sequence is 13 residues long. CDR3 amino acids: CASSWTRGYGYTF. The CDR3 DNA reads as TGTGCCAGCAGTTGGACGCGGGGCTATGGCTACACCTTC.

V and J are TRBV19 and TRBJ1-5; D is undetermined. With 6 bases removed from V and 0 bases from J, the gap between germline ends came to 12 bases. CDR1 is LNHDA and CDR2 is SQIVND in the germline V gene (reference sequence). CDR3 length: 15 residues. CDR3 DNA sequence: TGTGCCAGTAGCTTAGAAAGCTATAGCAATCAGCCCCAGCATTTT. Amino acid sequence: CASSLESYSNQPQHF.

The rearrangement links TRBV11-2 to TRBJ1-5; D is unresolved. Per germline, CDR1 SGHAT and CDR2 FQNNGV. Trimming left V 1 base short and J 6 bases short, with 7 bases between. The CDR3 loop spans 13 amino acids. In DNA form, the CDR3 reads TGTGCCAGCAGCTTAGGAGTAGCTCAGCCCCAGCATTTT. Its protein is CASSLGVAQPQHF. The whole variable domain, filled in from reference TRBV11-2 and TRBJ1-5, reads EAGVAQSPRYKIIEKRQSVAFWCNPISGHATLYWYQQILGQGPKLLIQFQNNGVVDDSQLPKDRFSAERLKGVDSTLKIQPAKLEDSAVYLCASSLGVAQPQHFGDGTRLSIL.

The J gene is TRBJ2-1, the V gene TRBV7-9; 9 bases match TRBD1. Trimming removed 4 bases from V and 6 bases from J; junction bases left unmatched: 4. The germline gives CDR1 SEHNR, CDR2 FQNEAQ (reference sequence). This CDR3 region has 14 residues. DNA for the CDR3: TGTGCCAGCAGCTCCCAGACAGGGGGCAATGAGCAGTTCTTC. Translating it yields CASSSQTGGNEQFF.

The rearrangement uses TRBV30 and TRBJ1-2; a weak D match, TRBD1 (5 bases). Trimming removed 0 bases from V and 8 bases from J, with 16 bases in between. There are 14 residues in the CDR3. Germline V gives CDR1 GTSNPN, CDR2 SVGIG (reference sequence). The CDR3 here is CAWSVQGAALGYTF. The CDR3 coding sequence is TGTGCCTGGAGTGTACAAGGGGCGGCTCTAGGCTACACCTTC.

V gene TRBV30 combines with J gene TRBJ2-1; perhaps TRBD2 as D (7 bases). V lost 1 base, J lost 15 bases, and 19 bases lay in between. This CDR3 spans 13 amino acids. CDR1 is GTSNPN, CDR2 SVGIG, per germline (reference sequence). CDR3 protein: CAWSDSSGGRGFF. The CDR3 DNA follows: TGTGCCTGGAGTGACTCCTCGGGAGGCAGGGGGTTCTTC.

This chain links TRBV15 with TRBJ2-1, with D possibly matching TRBD2 (5 bases). This CDR3 spans 13 amino acids. V was pared by 2 bases and J by 9 bases, with 11 bases between. Germline V gene data show CDR1 as LNHNV and CDR2 as YYDKDF (reference sequence). This CDR3 is CATSRHYEGEQFF. CDR3 nucleotide sequence: TGTGCCACCAGCAGACACTACGAGGGTGAGCAGTTCTTC.

This chain joins TRBV29-1 and TRBJ1-1; TRBD1 might be the D (6 bases). Trimming cost V 6 bases and J 0 bases, with 17 bases left between them. Germline-derived CDR1 and CDR2 are SQVTM and ANQGSEA. The CDR3 is 15 amino acids. This chain's CDR3 is CSVRGSGLMNTEAFF. CDR3 in DNA: TGCAGCGTGAGGGGGTCAGGGCTGATGAACACTGAAGCTTTCTTT.

The V and J genes are TRBV10-3 and TRBJ2-3; maybe TRBD1 (6 bases). CDR1 is ENHRY, CDR2 SYGVKD, per germline. V was clipped by 3 bases and J by 2 bases, with 15 bases between them. The CDR3 contains 16 residues. The CDR3 nucleotides are TGTGCCATCAGTGATTCCGCAGGGGTTGCCACAGATACGCAGTATTTT. It is translated as CAISDSAGVATDTQYF.

The chain has TRBV27 and TRBJ2-7; TRBD1 matches 9 bases. With 4 bases clipped from V and 4 bases from J, the junction kept 5 bases outside the gene matches. The CDR3 length is 14 residues. Germline V gives CDR1 MNHEY, CDR2 SMNVEV (reference sequence). CDR3 sequence: CASSSRDRVYEQYV. The CDR3 DNA reads TGTGCCAGCAGTTCTAGGGACAGGGTTTACGAGCAGTACGTC.

The chain uses TRBV28 and TRBJ1-1, with D uncertain. V was trimmed by 2 bases and J by 5 bases, leaving 12 bases between them. The CDR3 totals 14 residues. Germline V gene data show CDR1 as MDHEN and CDR2 as SYDVKM. The CDR3 loop reads CASSLEARGTEAFF. CDR3 in DNA: TGTGCCAGCAGTTTAGAGGCGAGAGGGACTGAAGCTTTCTTT.

V is TRBV9 and J is TRBJ2-2; D unclear. Per the germline V gene, CDR1 is SGDLS and CDR2 is YYNGEE. There are 12 residues in the CDR3. V shed 2 bases and J shed 6 bases, with 5 bases lying between them. CDR3 loop: CASSVSAGELFF. CDR3 DNA sequence: TGTGCCAGCAGCGTTTCTGCCGGGGAGCTGTTTTTT.

V gene TRBV18 combines with J gene TRBJ2-5; 7 bases are a match to TRBD1. V shed 3 bases, J shed 5 bases, and the junction held 9 bases outside the gene matches. Germline CDR1 and CDR2: KGHSH and LQKENI. The CDR3 extends over 15 amino acids. CDR3 amino acids: CASSPATGSGETQYF. In nucleotides, the CDR3 is TGTGCCAGCTCACCCGCGACAGGGTCGGGTGAGACCCAGTACTTC.

The J gene is TRBJ1-4, the V gene TRBV6-1; D gene uncertain. The CDR3 has 19 amino acids. V lost 4 bases to trimming and J lost 7 bases, with 28 bases between them. Germline V gene lookup returns CDR1 MNHNS and CDR2 SASEGT. Here the CDR3 DNA reads TGTGCCAGCAGTGGTCGATTCGGGGAAAAGAGTGTGGCAAGTGAAAAACTGTTTTTT. Translation gives CASSGRFGEKSVASEKLFF.